This T cell receptor (beta chain) appears in the sequencing data of a study of long-term antiretroviral therapy in people with HIV. Investigators performed immunoSEQ version v3.0 at survey level. Using immunoSEQ multiplex PCR, the repertoire was profiled, and TCRdb retains in-frame clones only, with some absent. The table includes some 30,000 clones, around 93% detected once. Trimming shortened V by 8 bases and J by 0 bases, and 14 bases separated the two germline ends. The germline V gene encodes CDR1 MDHEN and CDR2 SYDVKM. The CDR3 runs 15 residues. This sequence joins TRBV28 and TRBJ2-1, with D perhaps TRBD2 (7 bases). This sequence originates from a man aged 45-65 years with HIV. This sample comprised unsorted PBMCs, obtained about 7.4 years after starting antiretroviral therapy. The CDR3 reads CASLLGGHSYNEQFF. For the CDR3, the DNA is TGTGCCAGCCTCCTGGGGGGGCACTCCTACAATGAGCAGTTCTTC.